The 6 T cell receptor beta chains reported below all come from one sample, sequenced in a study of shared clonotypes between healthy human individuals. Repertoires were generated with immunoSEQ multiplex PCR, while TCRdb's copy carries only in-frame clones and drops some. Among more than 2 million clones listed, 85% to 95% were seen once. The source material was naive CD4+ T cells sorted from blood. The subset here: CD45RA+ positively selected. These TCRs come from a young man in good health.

CDR3 in DNA: TGTGCCAGCAAAGGGGTTTGGGCCTCCTTTACCTATGGCTACACCTTC. It is translated as CASKGVWASFTYGYTF. The chain carries TRBV21-1 and TRBJ1-2; no DNA check was done on the table's D call, TRBD1. TRBV21-1 represents a pseudogene. This CDR3 region has 16 residues.

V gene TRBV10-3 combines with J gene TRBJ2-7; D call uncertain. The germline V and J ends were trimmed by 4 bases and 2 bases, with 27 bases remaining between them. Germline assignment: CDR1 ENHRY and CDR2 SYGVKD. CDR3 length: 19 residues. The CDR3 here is CAISGALGKTGLRTYEQYF. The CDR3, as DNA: TGTGCCATCAGTGGGGCACTCGGAAAAACTGGCCTGAGAACCTACGAGCAGTACTTC.

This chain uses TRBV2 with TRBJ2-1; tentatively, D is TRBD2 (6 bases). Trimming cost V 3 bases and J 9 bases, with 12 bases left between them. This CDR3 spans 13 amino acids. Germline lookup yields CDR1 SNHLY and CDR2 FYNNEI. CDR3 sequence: CASSEEGIREQFF. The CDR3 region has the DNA TGTGCCAGCAGTGAGGAGGGGATTCGTGAGCAGTTCTTC.

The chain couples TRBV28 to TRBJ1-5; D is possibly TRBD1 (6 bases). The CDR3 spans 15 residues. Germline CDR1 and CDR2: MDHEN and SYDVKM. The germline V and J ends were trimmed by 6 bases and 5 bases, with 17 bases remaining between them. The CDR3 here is CASRLTGPPDQPQHF. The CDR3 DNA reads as TGTGCCAGCAGGTTGACAGGCCCCCCCGATCAGCCCCAGCATTTT.

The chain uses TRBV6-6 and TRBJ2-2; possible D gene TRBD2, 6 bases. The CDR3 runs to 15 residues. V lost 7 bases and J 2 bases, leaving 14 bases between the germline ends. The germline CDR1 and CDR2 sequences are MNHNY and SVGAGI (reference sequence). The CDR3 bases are TGTGCCAGCAACCGGGACTCTGGAAACACCGGGGAGCTGTTTTTT. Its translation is CASNRDSGNTGELFF.

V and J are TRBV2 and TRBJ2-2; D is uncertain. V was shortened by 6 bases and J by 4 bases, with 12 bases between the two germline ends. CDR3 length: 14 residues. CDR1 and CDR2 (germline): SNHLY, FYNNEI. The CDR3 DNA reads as TGTGCCAGCAGATCGACCGGCCCCACCGGGGAGCTGTTTTTT. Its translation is CASRSTGPTGELFF.